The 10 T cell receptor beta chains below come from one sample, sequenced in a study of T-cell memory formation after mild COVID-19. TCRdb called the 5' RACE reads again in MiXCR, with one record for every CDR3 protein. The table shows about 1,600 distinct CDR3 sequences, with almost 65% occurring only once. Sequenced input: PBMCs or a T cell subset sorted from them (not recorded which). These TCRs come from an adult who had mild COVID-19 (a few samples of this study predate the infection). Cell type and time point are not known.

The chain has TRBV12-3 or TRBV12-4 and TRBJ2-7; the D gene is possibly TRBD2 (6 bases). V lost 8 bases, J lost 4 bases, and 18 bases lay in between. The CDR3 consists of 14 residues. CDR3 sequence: CASSLGGDFYEQYF. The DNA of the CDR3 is TGTGCCAGCTCCCTAGGCGGGGACTTTTACGAGCAGTACTTC.

The CDR3 DNA follows: TGTGCCAGCGGTTGGGAGGGTGAGCAGTTCTTC. This encodes CASGWEGEQFF. The chain has TRBV6-4 and TRBJ2-1; 7 positions match TRBD2. Germline CDR1 reads MRHNA; CDR2 reads SNTAGT. Trimming cost V 8 bases and J 9 bases; bases outside gene matches: 4. CDR3 size: 11 residues.

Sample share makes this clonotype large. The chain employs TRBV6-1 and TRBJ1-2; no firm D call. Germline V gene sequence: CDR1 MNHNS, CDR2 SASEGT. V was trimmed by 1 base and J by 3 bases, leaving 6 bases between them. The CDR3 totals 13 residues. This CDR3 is CASSEVKDYGYTF. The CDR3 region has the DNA TGTGCCAGCAGTGAAGTAAAGGACTATGGCTACACCTTC.

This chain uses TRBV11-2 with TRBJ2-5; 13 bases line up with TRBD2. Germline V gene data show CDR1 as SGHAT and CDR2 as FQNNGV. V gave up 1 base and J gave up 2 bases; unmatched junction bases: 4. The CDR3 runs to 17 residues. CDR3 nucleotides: TGTGCCAGCAGCTTAGCGGCACTAGCGGGGGGGCAAGAGACCCAGTACTTC. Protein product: CASSLAALAGGQETQYF.

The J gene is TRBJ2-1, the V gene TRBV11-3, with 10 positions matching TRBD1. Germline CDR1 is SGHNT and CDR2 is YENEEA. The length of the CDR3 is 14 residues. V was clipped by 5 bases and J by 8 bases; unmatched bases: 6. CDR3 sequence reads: CASSVRDRGDEQFF. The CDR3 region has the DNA TGTGCCAGCAGCGTCCGGGACAGGGGCGATGAGCAGTTCTTC.

The CDR3 coding sequence is TGTGCCAGCAGTTCCGGGACCGGGCCAGATACGCAGTATTTT. It encodes CASSSGTGPDTQYF. The chain joins TRBV12-3 or TRBV12-4 to TRBJ2-3; either TRBD1 or TRBD2 may fit D (5 bases each). The CDR3 has 14 residues. With 4 bases removed from V and 4 bases from J, the gap between germline ends came to 12 bases.

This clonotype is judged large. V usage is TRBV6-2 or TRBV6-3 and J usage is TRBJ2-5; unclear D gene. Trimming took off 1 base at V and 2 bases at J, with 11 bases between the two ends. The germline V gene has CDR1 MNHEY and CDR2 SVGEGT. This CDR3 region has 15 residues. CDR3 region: CASSYLVSDQETQYF. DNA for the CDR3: TGTGCCAGCAGTTACTTAGTAAGTGATCAAGAGACCCAGTACTTC.

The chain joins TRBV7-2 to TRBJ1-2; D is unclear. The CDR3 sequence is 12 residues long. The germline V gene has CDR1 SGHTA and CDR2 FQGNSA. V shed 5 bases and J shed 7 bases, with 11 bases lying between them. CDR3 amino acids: CASSPTLRGYTF. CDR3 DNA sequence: TGTGCCAGCAGCCCCACGCTGCGTGGCTACACCTTC.

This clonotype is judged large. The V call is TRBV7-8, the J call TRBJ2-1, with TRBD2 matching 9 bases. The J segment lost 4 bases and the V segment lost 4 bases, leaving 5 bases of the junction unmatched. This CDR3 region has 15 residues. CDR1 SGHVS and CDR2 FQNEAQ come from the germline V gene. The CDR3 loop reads CASSSEAGGYNEQFF. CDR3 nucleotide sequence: TGTGCCAGCAGCTCCGAAGCGGGGGGATACAATGAGCAGTTCTTC.

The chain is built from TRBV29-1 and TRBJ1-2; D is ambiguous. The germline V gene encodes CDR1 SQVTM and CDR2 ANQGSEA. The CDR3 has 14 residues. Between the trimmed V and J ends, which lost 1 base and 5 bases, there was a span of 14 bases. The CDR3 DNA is TGCAGCGTTGAAGGGAGGGCCGGGGAATATGGCTACACCTTC. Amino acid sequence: CSVEGRAGEYGYTF.